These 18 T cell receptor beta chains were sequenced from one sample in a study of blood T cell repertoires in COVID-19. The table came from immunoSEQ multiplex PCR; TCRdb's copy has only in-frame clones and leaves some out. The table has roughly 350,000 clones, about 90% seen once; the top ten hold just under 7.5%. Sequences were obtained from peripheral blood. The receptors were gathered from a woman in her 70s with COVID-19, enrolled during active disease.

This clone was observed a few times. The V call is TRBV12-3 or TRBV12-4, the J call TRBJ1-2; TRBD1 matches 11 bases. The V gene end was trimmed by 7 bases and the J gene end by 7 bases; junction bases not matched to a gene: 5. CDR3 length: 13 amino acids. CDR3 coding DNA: TGTGCCAGCACGGACAGGGGGCTTTTTGGCTACACCTTC. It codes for CASTDRGLFGYTF.

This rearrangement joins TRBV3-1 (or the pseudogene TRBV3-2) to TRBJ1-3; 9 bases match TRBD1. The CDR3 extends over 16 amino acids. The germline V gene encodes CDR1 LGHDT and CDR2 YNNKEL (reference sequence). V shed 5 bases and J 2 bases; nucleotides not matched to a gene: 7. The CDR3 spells CASSSTWTGAGNTIYF. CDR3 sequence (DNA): TGTGCCAGCAGCTCCACCTGGACAGGGGCTGGAAACACCATATATTTT.

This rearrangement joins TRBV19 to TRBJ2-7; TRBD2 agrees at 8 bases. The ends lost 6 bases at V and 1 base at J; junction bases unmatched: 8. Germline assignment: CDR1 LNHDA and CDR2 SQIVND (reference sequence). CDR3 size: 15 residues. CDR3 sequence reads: CASSGPGGGSYEQYF. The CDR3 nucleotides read TGTGCCAGTAGCGGCCCCGGGGGGGGGTCCTACGAGCAGTACTTC.

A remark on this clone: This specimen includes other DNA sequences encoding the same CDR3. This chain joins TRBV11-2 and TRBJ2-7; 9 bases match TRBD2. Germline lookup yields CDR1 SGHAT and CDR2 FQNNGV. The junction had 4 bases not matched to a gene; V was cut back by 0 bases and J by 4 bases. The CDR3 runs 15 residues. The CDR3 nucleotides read TGTGCCAGCAGCTTAGAGGCGGGGGGGCAGTACGAGCAGTACTTC. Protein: CASSLEAGGQYEQYF.

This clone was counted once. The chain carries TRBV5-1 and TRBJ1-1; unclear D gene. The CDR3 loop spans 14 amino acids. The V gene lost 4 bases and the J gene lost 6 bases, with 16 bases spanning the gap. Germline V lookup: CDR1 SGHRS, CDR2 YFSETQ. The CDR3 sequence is CASSPVPGAAEAFF. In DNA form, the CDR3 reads TGCGCCAGCAGCCCTGTTCCGGGAGCCGCTGAAGCTTTCTTT.

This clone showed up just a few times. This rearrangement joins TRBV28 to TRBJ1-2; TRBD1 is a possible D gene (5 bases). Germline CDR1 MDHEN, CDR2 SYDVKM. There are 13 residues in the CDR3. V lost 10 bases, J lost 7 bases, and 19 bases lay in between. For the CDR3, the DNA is TGTGCCACCGGACCCCCCAGGGAACGTGGCTACACCTTC. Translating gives CATGPPRERGYTF.

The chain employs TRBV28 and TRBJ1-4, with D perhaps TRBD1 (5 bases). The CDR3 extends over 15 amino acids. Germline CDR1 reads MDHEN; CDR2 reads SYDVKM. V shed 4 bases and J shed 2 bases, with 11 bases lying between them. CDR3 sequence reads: CASSSPGETNEKLFF. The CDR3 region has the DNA TGTGCCAGCAGTTCCCCGGGGGAGACTAATGAAAAACTGTTTTTT.

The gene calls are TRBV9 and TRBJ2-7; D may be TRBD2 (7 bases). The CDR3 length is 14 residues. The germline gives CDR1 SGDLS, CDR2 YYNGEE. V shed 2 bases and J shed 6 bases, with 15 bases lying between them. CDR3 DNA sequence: TGTGCCAGCAGCGTTAAGGAGGGGGGGCCCGAGCAGTACTTC. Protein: CASSVKEGGPEQYF.

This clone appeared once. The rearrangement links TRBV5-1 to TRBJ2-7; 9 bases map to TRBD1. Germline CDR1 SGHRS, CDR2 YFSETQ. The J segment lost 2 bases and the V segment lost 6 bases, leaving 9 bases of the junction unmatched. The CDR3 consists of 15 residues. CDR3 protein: CASTLGGTGTYEQYF. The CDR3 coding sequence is TGCGCCAGCACCCTGGGGGGGACAGGGACCTACGAGCAGTACTTC.

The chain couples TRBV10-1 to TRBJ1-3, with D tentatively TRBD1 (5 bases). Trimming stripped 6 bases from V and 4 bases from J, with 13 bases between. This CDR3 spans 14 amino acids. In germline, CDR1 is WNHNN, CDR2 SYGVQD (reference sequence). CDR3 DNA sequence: TGCGCCAGCAGCCCAAGCGGGGACGGAAACACCATATATTTT. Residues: CASSPSGDGNTIYF.

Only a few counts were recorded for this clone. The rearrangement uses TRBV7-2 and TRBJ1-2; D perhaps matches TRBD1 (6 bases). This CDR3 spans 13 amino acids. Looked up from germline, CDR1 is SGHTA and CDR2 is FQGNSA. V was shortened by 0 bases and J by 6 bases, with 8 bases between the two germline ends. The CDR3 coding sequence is TGTGCCAGCAGCTTAGCCCCAGGGGATGGCTACACCTTC. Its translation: CASSLAPGDGYTF.

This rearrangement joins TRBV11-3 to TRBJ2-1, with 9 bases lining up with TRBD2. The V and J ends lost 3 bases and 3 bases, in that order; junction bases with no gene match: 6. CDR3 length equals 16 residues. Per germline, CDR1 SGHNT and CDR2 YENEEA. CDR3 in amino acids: CASSLAGGTLYNEQFF. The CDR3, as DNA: TGTGCCAGCAGCTTGGCGGGGGGGACCCTCTACAATGAGCAGTTCTTC.

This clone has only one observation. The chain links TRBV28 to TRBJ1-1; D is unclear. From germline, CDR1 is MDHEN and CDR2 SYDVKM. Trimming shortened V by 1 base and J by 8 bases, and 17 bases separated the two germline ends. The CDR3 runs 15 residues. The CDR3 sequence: CASSLYTTAQSEAFF. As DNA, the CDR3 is TGTGCCAGCAGTTTATATACTACCGCCCAGAGCGAAGCTTTCTTT.

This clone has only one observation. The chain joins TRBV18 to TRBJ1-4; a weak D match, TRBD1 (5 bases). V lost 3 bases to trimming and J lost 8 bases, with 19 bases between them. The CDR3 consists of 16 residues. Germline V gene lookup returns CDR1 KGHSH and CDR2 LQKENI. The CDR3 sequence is CASSPLPVGGFEKLFF. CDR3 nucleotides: TGTGCCAGCTCACCTCTCCCCGTTGGGGGGTTCGAAAAACTGTTTTTT.

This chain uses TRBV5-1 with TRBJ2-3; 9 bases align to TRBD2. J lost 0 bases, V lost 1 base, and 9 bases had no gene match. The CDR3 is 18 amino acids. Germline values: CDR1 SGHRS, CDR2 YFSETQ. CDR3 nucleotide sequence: TGCGCCAGCAGCTTGTATACTAGCGGGTTCTCTAGCACAGATACGCAGTATTTT. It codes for CASSLYTSGFSSTDTQYF.

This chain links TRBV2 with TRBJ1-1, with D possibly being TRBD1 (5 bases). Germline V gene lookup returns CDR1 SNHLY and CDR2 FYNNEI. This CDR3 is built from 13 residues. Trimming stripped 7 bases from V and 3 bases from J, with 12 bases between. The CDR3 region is CASTRTGDTEAFF. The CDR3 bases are TGTGCCAGCACAAGAACGGGGGACACTGAAGCTTTCTTT.

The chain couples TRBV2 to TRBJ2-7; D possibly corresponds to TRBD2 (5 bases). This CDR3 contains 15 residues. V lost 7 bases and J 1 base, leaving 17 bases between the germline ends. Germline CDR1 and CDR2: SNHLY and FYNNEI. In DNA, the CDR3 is TGTGCCAGCATCCCGAGTCCCGGAGGATCCTACGAGCAGTACTTC. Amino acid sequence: CASIPSPGGSYEQYF.

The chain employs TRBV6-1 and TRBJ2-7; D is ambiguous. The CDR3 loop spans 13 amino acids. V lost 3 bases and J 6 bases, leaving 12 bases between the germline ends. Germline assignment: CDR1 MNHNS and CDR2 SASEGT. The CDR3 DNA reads TGTGCCAGCAGTGACGTGGAGTTAGGCGAGCAGTACTTC. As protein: CASSDVELGEQYF.